The 19 T cell receptor beta chains given below trace back to one sample, sequenced in a study of cytomegalovirus exposure and HLA in healthy donors (TCRdb year 2017). Library generation was performed with the immunoSEQ multiplex PCR assay. A mixture of 60 forward primers for TCR Vbeta segments and 13 reverse primers for TCR Jbeta segments was used in the multiplex PCR. Here the immuneACCESS table is served through TCRdb, limited to in-frame sequences with V and J called. Missing clones are a known gap in these copies; in checked studies unresolved V genes cover under half, and the rest lacks a known reason. Across this sample there are about 130,000 clones, with 80% seen only once. About 5.3% of the sample goes to the ten largest clones. Sequences were obtained from PBMCs. Every receptor here comes from a man younger than 45 in good health and CMV-seronegative.

The J gene is TRBJ1-2, the V gene TRBV29-1; D may be TRBD1 (6 bases). Trimming removed 4 bases from V and 4 bases from J, with 16 bases in between. The CDR3 runs to 14 residues. The germline gives CDR1 SQVTM, CDR2 ANQGSEA. The CDR3 coding sequence is TGCAGCGTTGTCGTCGGGGGGCAGAGCTATGGCTACACCTTC. It is translated as CSVVVGGQSYGYTF.

J is TRBJ1-2 and V is TRBV6-5, with a possible D match to TRBD1 (6 bases). The V gene's germline CDR1 is MNHEY and CDR2 SVGAGI. The CDR3 totals 14 residues. The germline V and J ends were trimmed by 7 bases and 5 bases, with 17 bases remaining between them. CDR3 amino acids: CASKRGILGYGYTF. The CDR3 DNA follows: TGTGCCAGCAAGAGGGGGATCCTGGGATATGGCTACACCTTC.

V and J are TRBV6-5 and TRBJ1-2, with D hard to call. Per the germline V gene, CDR1 is MNHEY and CDR2 is SVGAGI. V lost 0 bases and J 0 bases, leaving 5 bases between the germline ends. This CDR3 comprises 14 residues. This chain's CDR3 is CASSYSSSNYGYTF. CDR3 bases: TGTGCCAGCAGTTACTCGTCTTCTAACTATGGCTACACCTTC.

The chain carries TRBV6-5 and TRBJ1-2; 7 bases are shared with TRBD1. Germline V lookup: CDR1 MNHEY, CDR2 SVGAGI. The CDR3 is 13 residues long. V shed 5 bases and J 8 bases; nucleotides not matched to a gene: 8. DNA of the CDR3: TGTGCCAGCAGTCCACTCCACAGGGGAGGCTACACCTTC. It specifies CASSPLHRGGYTF.

This clone was seen a single time. The V gene is TRBV27, the J gene TRBJ2-2; tentatively, D is TRBD1 (5 bases). The CDR3 has 12 residues. V gave up 5 bases and J gave up 7 bases, with 8 bases separating them. Germline CDR1 reads MNHEY; CDR2 reads SMNVEV (reference sequence). CDR3 sequence: CASSDSYGELFF. The CDR3 DNA sequence: TGTGCCAGCAGTGACAGTTACGGGGAGCTGTTTTTT.

The chain couples TRBV30 to TRBJ2-7, with D possibly TRBD1 on 6 matching bases. Germline V lookup: CDR1 GTSNPN, CDR2 SVGIG (reference sequence). Trimming removed 0 bases from V and 3 bases from J, with 15 bases in between. The CDR3 is made up of 15 amino acids. The CDR3: CAWSVSLTGDYEQYF. CDR3 DNA sequence: TGTGCCTGGAGTGTCTCCCTGACAGGCGACTACGAGCAGTACTTC.

The V call is TRBV18, the J call TRBJ1-1, with a possible D match to TRBD1 (5 bases). CDR1 and CDR2 (germline): KGHSH, LQKENI. The CDR3 sequence is 14 residues long. The V and J ends lost 3 bases and 5 bases respectively, with 13 bases between them. The CDR3 bases are TGTGCCAGCTCACCCGGGTCGCAGGGAACTGAAGCTTTCTTT. Its protein is CASSPGSQGTEAFF.

The V call is TRBV5-1, the J call TRBJ2-3, with TRBD1 matching over 7 bases. Germline CDR1 SGHRS, CDR2 YFSETQ. The V and J ends lost 1 base and 5 bases, in that order; junction bases with no gene match: 4. CDR3 length: 14 amino acids. The CDR3 region has the DNA TGCGCCAGCAGCTTGAGGGGGCTGGAAGATACGCAGTATTTT. As protein: CASSLRGLEDTQYF.

The chain links TRBV4-1 to TRBJ2-1, with 10 nucleotides matching TRBD2. Trimming removed 1 base from V and 9 bases from J; junction bases left unmatched: 6. The CDR3 spans 15 residues. Germline V lookup: CDR1 MGHRA, CDR2 YSYEKL. The CDR3 region is CASSQGVLAGSEQFF. CDR3 nucleotides: TGCGCCAGCAGCCAAGGAGTACTAGCGGGGTCTGAGCAGTTCTTC.

The chain joins TRBV19 to TRBJ2-3; 9 bases fit TRBD1. The germline V gene encodes CDR1 LNHDA and CDR2 SQIVND (reference sequence). The CDR3 totals 15 residues. Trimming cost V 3 bases and J 4 bases; bases outside gene matches: 5. The CDR3 bases are TGTGCCAGTAGTATCTCGGGACAGGGCGCAGATACGCAGTATTTT. This gives the protein CASSISGQGADTQYF.

The gene calls are TRBV19 and TRBJ2-2; tentatively, D is TRBD2 (5 bases). CDR1 is LNHDA, CDR2 SQIVND, per germline (reference sequence). The CDR3 contains 15 residues. V gave up 4 bases and J gave up 1 base, with 10 bases separating them. The CDR3 nucleotides are TGTGCCAGTAGTAAGCGGACGGTGAACACCGGGGAGCTGTTTTTT. This sequence encodes CASSKRTVNTGELFF.

This clone was seen just once. This chain joins TRBV5-6 and TRBJ1-1; a possible D gene is TRBD1 (5 bases). The CDR3 sequence is 13 residues long. V lost 3 bases to trimming and J lost 1 base, with 7 bases between them. Germline V gene lookup returns CDR1 SGHDT and CDR2 YYEEEE. The CDR3 sequence is CASSYDRNTEAFF. The CDR3 DNA reads TGTGCCAGCAGCTATGACAGGAACACTGAAGCTTTCTTT.

The chain is built from TRBV5-1 and TRBJ2-7; D is possibly TRBD1 (6 bases). The germline gives CDR1 SGHRS, CDR2 YFSETQ. Trimming removed 0 bases from V and 2 bases from J, with 12 bases in between. This CDR3 has 15 residues. The chain's CDR3 is CASSLVEQGAYEQYF. In DNA, the CDR3 is TGCGCCAGCAGCTTGGTAGAACAGGGAGCCTACGAGCAGTACTTC.

The chain carries TRBV12-1 and TRBJ2-7; the table's D call TRBD1 went unverified against the DNA. TRBV12-1 is assigned pseudogene status. CDR3 size: 17 residues. CDR3 loop: CARRGYAGQKKSYEQYF. The CDR3 nucleotides are TGTGCCAGAAGGGGCTACGCGGGACAGAAAAAATCCTACGAGCAGTACTTC.

The chain has TRBV9 and TRBJ2-7; 10 bases are a match to TRBD1. Germline V gene lookup returns CDR1 SGDLS and CDR2 YYNGEE. J was trimmed by 3 bases and V by 3 bases; bases with no gene match: 9. CDR3 length: 16 amino acids. The CDR3 loop reads CASSGGRQGALYEQYF. Written as DNA, the CDR3 is TGTGCCAGCAGCGGGGGACGACAGGGGGCTCTCTACGAGCAGTACTTC.

The rearrangement uses TRBV7-2 and TRBJ2-7; TRBD2 is a possible D gene (6 bases). The germline V gene has CDR1 SGHTA and CDR2 FQGNSA. The CDR3 is 14 amino acids. Trimming removed 1 base at V and 7 bases at J, with 14 bases between. Here the CDR3 DNA reads TGTGCCAGCAGCTTAGGCGGGATCTCTCGGGAGCAGTACTTC. It yields the protein CASSLGGISREQYF. The full variable domain, in which reference TRBV7-2 and TRBJ2-7 provide the parts outside the CDR3, is GAGVSQSPSNKVTEKGKDVELRCDPISGHTALYWYRQSLGQGLEFLIYFQGNSAPDKSGLPSDRFSAERTGGSVSTLTIQRTQQEDSAVYLCASSLGGISREQYFGPGTRLTVT.

The chain is built from TRBV7-9 and TRBJ1-1; 8 bases are a match to TRBD1. Germline V gives CDR1 SEHNR, CDR2 FQNEAQ (reference sequence). J was trimmed by 3 bases and V by 6 bases; bases with no gene match: 9. This CDR3 spans 15 amino acids. CDR3 sequence (DNA): TGTGCCAGCAGGCCGGACAGGGTAAAAGACACTGAAGCTTTCTTT. This sequence encodes CASRPDRVKDTEAFF.

The V gene is TRBV9, the J gene TRBJ1-2; no firm D call. Trimming took off 4 bases at V and 9 bases at J, with 19 bases between the two ends. The CDR3 runs 14 residues. From germline, CDR1 is SGDLS and CDR2 YYNGEE. The CDR3 protein is CASSPEGGYWSYTF. In nucleotides, the CDR3 is TGTGCCAGCAGCCCAGAGGGTGGGTATTGGAGCTACACCTTC.

The chain couples TRBV18 to TRBJ2-7; TRBD2 is a possible D gene (7 bases). V was cut by 2 bases and J by 0 bases, with 11 bases left in between. Germline values: CDR1 KGHSH, CDR2 LQKENI. CDR3 length equals 15 residues. The CDR3 spells CASSPGAGASYEQYF. In DNA, the CDR3 is TGTGCCAGCTCACCAGGGGCGGGGGCCTCCTACGAGCAGTACTTC.